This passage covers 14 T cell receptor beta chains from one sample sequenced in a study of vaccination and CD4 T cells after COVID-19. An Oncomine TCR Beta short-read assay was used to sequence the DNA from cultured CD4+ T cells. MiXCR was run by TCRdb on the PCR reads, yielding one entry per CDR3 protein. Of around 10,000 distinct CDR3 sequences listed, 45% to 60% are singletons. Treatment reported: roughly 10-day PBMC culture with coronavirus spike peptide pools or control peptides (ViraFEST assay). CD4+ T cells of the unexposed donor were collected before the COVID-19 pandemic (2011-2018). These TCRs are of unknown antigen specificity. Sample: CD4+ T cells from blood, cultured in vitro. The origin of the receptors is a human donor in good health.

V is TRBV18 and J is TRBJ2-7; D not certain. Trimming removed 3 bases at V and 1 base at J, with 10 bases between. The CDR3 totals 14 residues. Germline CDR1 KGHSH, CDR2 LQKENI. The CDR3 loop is CASSPSFPSYEQYF. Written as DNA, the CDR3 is TGTGCCAGCTCACCCTCGTTCCCATCCTACGAGCAGTACTTC.

DNA for the CDR3: TGTGCCAGCAGCTTACAGGGCCCCATGAACACTGAAGCTTTCTTT. Translation gives CASSLQGPMNTEAFF. The V call is TRBV7-9, the J call TRBJ1-1; D is perhaps TRBD1 (5 bases). The V gene lost 2 bases and the J gene lost 0 bases, with 10 bases spanning the gap. Germline CDR1 SEHNR, CDR2 FQNEAQ (reference sequence). The CDR3 consists of 15 residues. Based on the CDR3 plus reference TRBV7-9 and TRBJ1-1, the full variable domain is DTGVSQNPRHKITKRGQNVTFRCDPISEHNRLYWYRQTLGQGPEFLTYFQNEAQLEKSRLLSDRFSAERPKGSFSTLEIQRTEQGDSAMYLCASSLQGPMNTEAFFGQGTRLTVV.

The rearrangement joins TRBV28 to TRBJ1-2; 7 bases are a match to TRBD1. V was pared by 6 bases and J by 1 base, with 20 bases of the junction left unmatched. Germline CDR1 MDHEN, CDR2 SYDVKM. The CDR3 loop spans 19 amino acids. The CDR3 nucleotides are TGTGCCAGCAGGATTCCCTCCTTCAAACCGGGACAGCATAACTATGGCTACACCTTC. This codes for CASRIPSFKPGQHNYGYTF.

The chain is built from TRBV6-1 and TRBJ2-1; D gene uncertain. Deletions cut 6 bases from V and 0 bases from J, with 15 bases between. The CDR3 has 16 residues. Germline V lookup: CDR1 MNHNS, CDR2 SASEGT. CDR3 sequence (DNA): TGTGCCAGCAGCGACCTTGGCGCCGTCTCCTACAATGAGCAGTTCTTC. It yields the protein CASSDLGAVSYNEQFF.

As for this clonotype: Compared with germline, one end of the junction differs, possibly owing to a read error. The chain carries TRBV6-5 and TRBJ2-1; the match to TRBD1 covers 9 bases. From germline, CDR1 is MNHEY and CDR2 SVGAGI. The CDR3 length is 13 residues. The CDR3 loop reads CASSWDREGQQFF. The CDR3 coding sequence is TGCGCCAGCAGTTGGGACAGGGAAGGACAGCAGTTCTTC.

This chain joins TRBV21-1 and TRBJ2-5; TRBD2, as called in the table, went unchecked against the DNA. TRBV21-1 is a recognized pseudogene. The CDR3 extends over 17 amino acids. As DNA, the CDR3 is TGTGCCAGCAGCAAAGTGGGAGAGAGGGTCCGACAAGAGACCCAGTACTTC. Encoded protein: CASSKVGERVRQETQYF.

As DNA, the CDR3 is TGTGCCAGCAGCCAAGGACTATTCCCAGATACGCAGTATTTT. Translating gives CASSQGLFPDTQYF. The genes are TRBV14 and TRBJ2-3, with D possibly TRBD2 on 5 matching bases. Trimming shortened V by 1 base and J by 4 bases, and 9 bases separated the two germline ends. The CDR3 extends over 14 amino acids. The germline CDR1 and CDR2 sequences are SGHDN and FVKESK.

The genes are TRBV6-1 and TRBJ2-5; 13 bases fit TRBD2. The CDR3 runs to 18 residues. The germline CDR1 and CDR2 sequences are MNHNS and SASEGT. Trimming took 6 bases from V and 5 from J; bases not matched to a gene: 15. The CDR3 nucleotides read TGTGCCAGCAGCCCCGGACTAGCGGGAGTGGGCAAGGCCGAGACCCAGTACTTC. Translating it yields CASSPGLAGVGKAETQYF.

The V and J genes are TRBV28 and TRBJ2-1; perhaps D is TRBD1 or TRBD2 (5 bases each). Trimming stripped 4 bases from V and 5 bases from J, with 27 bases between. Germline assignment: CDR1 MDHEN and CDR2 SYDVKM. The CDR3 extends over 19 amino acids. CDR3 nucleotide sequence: TGTGCCAGCAGTTCATACCCATCAATGGGACCGATAACTAACAATGAGCAGTTCTTC. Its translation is CASSSYPSMGPITNNEQFF.

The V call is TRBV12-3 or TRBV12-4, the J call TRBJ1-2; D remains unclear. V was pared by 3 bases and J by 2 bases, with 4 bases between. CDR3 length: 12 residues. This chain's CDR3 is CASSFVNYGYTF. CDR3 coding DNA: TGTGCCAGCAGTTTCGTAAACTATGGCTACACCTTC.

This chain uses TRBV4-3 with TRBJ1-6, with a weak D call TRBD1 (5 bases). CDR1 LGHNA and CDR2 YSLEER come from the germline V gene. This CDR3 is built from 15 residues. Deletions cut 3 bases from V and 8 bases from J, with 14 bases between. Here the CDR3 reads CASSHSQGYDSPLHF. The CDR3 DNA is TGCGCCAGCAGCCATTCCCAGGGATATGATTCACCCCTCCACTTT.

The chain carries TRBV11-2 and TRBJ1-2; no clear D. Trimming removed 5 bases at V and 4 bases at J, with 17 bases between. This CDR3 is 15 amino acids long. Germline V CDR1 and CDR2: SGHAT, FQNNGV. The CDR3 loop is CASSPGTRPRYGYTF. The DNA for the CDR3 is TGTGCCAGCAGCCCTGGCACACGGCCACGCTATGGCTACACCTTC.

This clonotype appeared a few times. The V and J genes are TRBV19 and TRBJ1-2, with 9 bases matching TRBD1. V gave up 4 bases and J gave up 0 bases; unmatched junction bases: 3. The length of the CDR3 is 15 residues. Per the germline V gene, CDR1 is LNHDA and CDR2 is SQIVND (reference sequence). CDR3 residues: CASSRTGGANYGYTF. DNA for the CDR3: TGTGCCAGTAGTAGAACAGGGGGCGCTAACTATGGCTACACCTTC.

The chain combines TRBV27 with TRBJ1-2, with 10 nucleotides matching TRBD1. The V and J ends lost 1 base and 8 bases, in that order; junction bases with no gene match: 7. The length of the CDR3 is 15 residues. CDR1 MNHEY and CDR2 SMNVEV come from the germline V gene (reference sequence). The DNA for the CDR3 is TGTGCCAGCAGTTTATTCGGGGACAGGGGCGGCGGCTACACCTTC. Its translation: CASSLFGDRGGGYTF.